This TCR beta chain was observed in a study of blood T cell repertoires in COVID-19. Sequencing used immunoSEQ multiplex PCR; TCRdb keeps in-frame clones, though not all of them. Among about 120,000 clones listed, 79% were seen once. CDR1 is SNHLY and CDR2 is FYNNEI in the germline V gene. This CDR3 is 15 amino acids long. The V gene end was trimmed by 5 bases and the J gene end by 4 bases; junction bases not matched to a gene: 7. The source material was peripheral blood. The sequence was collected from a woman of 80 years or more with acute or convalescent COVID-19. The gene calls are TRBV2 and TRBJ1-4, with 7 positions matching TRBD1. CDR3 nucleotide sequence: TGTGCCAGCAGTCCACGGACAGGCTATAATGAAAAACTGTTTTTT. It translates to CASSPRTGYNEKLFF.